One sample yielded the 21 T cell receptor beta chains listed below, sequenced in a study of cytomegalovirus exposure and HLA in healthy donors. The PCR ran on 60 Vbeta and 13 Jbeta primers. TCRdb's copy holds only in-frame clones and misses some; the assay was immunoSEQ multiplex PCR. The sample lists some 160,000 clones, over 75% occurring once. The sequencing sample was made of PBMCs. These receptors were collected from a woman aged 25 to 45 in good health and CMV-seronegative.

This clone occurred a few times. The chain has TRBV7-2 and TRBJ1-6; unclear D gene. The V end was cut by 4 bases, the J end by 6 bases, with 16 bases between. The CDR3 covers 16 residues. Germline V gives CDR1 SGHTA, CDR2 FQGNSA. CDR3 residues: CASSSRRGRLNSPLHF. CDR3 in DNA: TGTGCCAGCAGCTCACGCCGTGGAAGACTTAATTCACCCCTCCACTTT. Together with reference TRBV7-2 and TRBJ1-6, the CDR3 gives the full variable domain: GAGVSQSPSNKVTEKGKDVELRCDPISGHTALYWYRQSLGQGLEFLIYFQGNSAPDKSGLPSDRFSAERTGGSVSTLTIQRTQQEDSAVYLCASSSRRGRLNSPLHFGNGTRLTVT.

Here the CDR3 DNA reads TGCAGCGTTGCAGGAGCGGGACACTCTTCCTACGAGCAGTACTTC. Encoded protein: CSVAGAGHSSYEQYF. V gene TRBV29-1 combines with J gene TRBJ2-7, with D perhaps TRBD2 (7 bases). The CDR3 is 15 residues long. Between the trimmed V and J ends, which lost 4 bases and 1 base, there was a span of 17 bases. Germline lookup yields CDR1 SQVTM and CDR2 ANQGSEA.

This clone was counted only a few times. V gene TRBV6-1 combines with J gene TRBJ1-5; 7 nucleotides line up with TRBD1. Germline CDR1 is MNHNS and CDR2 is SASEGT. The CDR3 is 15 residues long. J lost 0 bases, V lost 6 bases, and 5 bases had no gene match. This chain's CDR3 is CASSADRISNQPQHF. CDR3 bases: TGTGCCAGCAGCGCGGACAGGATTAGCAATCAGCCCCAGCATTTT.

CDR3 sequence reads: CASSVLSGTSPYEQYF. The CDR3 nucleotides read TGTGCCAGCAGCGTCCTCTCCGGGACTAGTCCCTACGAGCAGTACTTC. This chain uses TRBV11-2 with TRBJ2-7; the match to TRBD2 covers 8 bases. The CDR3 loop spans 16 amino acids. Germline CDR1 SGHAT, CDR2 FQNNGV. The V segment lost 5 bases and the J segment 2 bases; nucleotides outside the gene matches: 11.

This chain joins TRBV6-1 and TRBJ2-5, with a weak D call TRBD2 (5 bases). The CDR3 is made up of 15 amino acids. Germline V gives CDR1 MNHNS, CDR2 SASEGT. Trimming left V 7 bases short and J 6 bases short, with 21 bases between. CDR3 sequence: CASITAEWAVKTQYF. The CDR3, as DNA: TGTGCCAGCATAACAGCGGAGTGGGCGGTGAAGACCCAGTACTTC.

The J gene is TRBJ2-5, the V gene TRBV5-1; 11 bases match TRBD2. This CDR3 has 15 amino acids. With 0 bases clipped from V and 4 bases from J, the junction kept 2 bases outside the gene matches. Germline lookup yields CDR1 SGHRS and CDR2 YFSETQ. In DNA, the CDR3 is TGCGCCAGCAGCTTGGTAACTAGCGGGGGAGAGACCCAGTACTTC. Amino acid sequence: CASSLVTSGGETQYF.

This sequence joins TRBV7-8 and TRBJ2-1, with 10 bases lining up with TRBD2. There are 17 residues in the CDR3. CDR1 is SGHVS, CDR2 FQNEAQ, per germline. The junction had 9 bases not matched to a gene; V was cut back by 3 bases and J by 4 bases. CDR3 amino acids: CASSLRPGLASYNEQFF. The CDR3 nucleotides are TGTGCCAGCAGCTTGAGACCGGGACTAGCGTCTTACAATGAGCAGTTCTTC.

The J gene is TRBJ1-5, the V gene TRBV19, with 10 bases identical to TRBD1. The CDR3 extends over 16 amino acids. CDR1 is LNHDA and CDR2 is SQIVND in the germline V gene (reference sequence). V lost 1 base, J lost 5 bases, and 5 bases stayed unmatched. The chain's CDR3 is CASSIVRTGGHQPQHF. In nucleotides, the CDR3 is TGTGCCAGTAGTATAGTGCGGACAGGGGGACATCAGCCCCAGCATTTT. Drawing the rest from reference TRBV19 and TRBJ1-5, the complete variable domain is DGGITQSPKYLFRKEGQNVTLSCEQNLNHDAMYWYRQDPGQGLRLIYYSQIVNDFQKGDIAEGYSVSREKKESFPLTVTSAQKNPTAFYLCASSIVRTGGHQPQHFGDGTRLSIL.

V and J are TRBV28 and TRBJ1-1; D is perhaps TRBD1 (6 bases). The CDR3 consists of 17 residues. The V end lost 2 bases, the J end lost 6 bases, and 22 bases lay between the germline ends. Germline lookup yields CDR1 MDHEN and CDR2 SYDVKM. CDR3 in DNA: TGTGCCAGCAGTTTAACGTTAGACCAGAGGCAGGGGCCTGAAGCTTTCTTT. This encodes CASSLTLDQRQGPEAFF.

A remark on this clone: The same CDR3 also results from other DNA sequences found in this sample. This rearrangement joins TRBV7-2 to TRBJ2-5; a possible D gene is TRBD1 (6 bases). Germline values: CDR1 SGHTA, CDR2 FQGNSA. CDR3 length equals 13 residues. The V gene lost 8 bases and the J gene lost 1 base, with 11 bases spanning the gap. CDR3 amino acids: CASSRGSQETQYF. DNA of the CDR3: TGTGCCAGCTCTAGGGGGAGCCAAGAGACCCAGTACTTC.

V usage is TRBV29-1 and J usage is TRBJ1-1; TRBD1 might be the D (5 bases). The ends were cut back, 7 bases at V and 1 base at J, with 10 bases in the middle. This CDR3 has 12 amino acids. The germline CDR1 and CDR2 sequences are SQVTM and ANQGSEA. The CDR3, as DNA: TGCAGCGACAATCAGGGGAACACTGAAGCTTTCTTT. Translated: CSDNQGNTEAFF.

The chain combines TRBV2 with TRBJ1-2; TRBD1 is a possible D gene (5 bases). V dropped 4 bases and J dropped 4 bases, with 13 bases sitting between them. Germline V gene sequence: CDR1 SNHLY, CDR2 FYNNEI. CDR3 length: 14 amino acids. The CDR3 nucleotides are TGTGCCAGCAGTGGACAGCTGAACTTCTATGGCTACACCTTC. Translation gives CASSGQLNFYGYTF.

This clone appeared once. This chain joins TRBV2 and TRBJ1-5, with TRBD1 matching 7 bases. J lost 4 bases, V lost 7 bases, and 7 bases had no gene match. Germline assignment: CDR1 SNHLY and CDR2 FYNNEI. This CDR3 is 14 amino acids long. The CDR3 sequence: CASTRGQVNQPQHF. CDR3 nucleotide sequence: TGTGCCAGCACGAGGGGGCAAGTTAATCAGCCCCAGCATTTT.

The chain uses TRBV29-1 and TRBJ1-1; 7 bases fit TRBD1. CDR1 and CDR2 from the germline V gene are SQVTM and ANQGSEA. The V gene end was trimmed by 2 bases and the J gene end by 1 base; junction bases not matched to a gene: 4. The CDR3 sequence is 14 residues long. The CDR3 protein is CSVETGATNTEAFF. In nucleotides, the CDR3 is TGCAGCGTTGAAACAGGGGCCACGAACACTGAAGCTTTCTTT.

This clone has only a few counts. CDR3 coding DNA: TGTGCCAGCAGTTTAAGTAGGGGCCGGCAGCCCCAGCATTTT. It specifies CASSLSRGRQPQHF. The rearrangement joins TRBV28 to TRBJ1-5, with a tentative D call TRBD1 (5 bases). The germline V gene has CDR1 MDHEN and CDR2 SYDVKM. Trimming took 2 bases from V and 7 from J, leaving 12 bases between them. The CDR3 is made up of 14 amino acids.

The chain employs TRBV30 and TRBJ2-1; 10 bases agree with TRBD2. Germline loops: CDR1 GTSNPN, CDR2 SVGIG (reference sequence). V shed 4 bases and J 8 bases; nucleotides not matched to a gene: 5. This CDR3 has 13 amino acids. CDR3 sequence: CAWTKRGGHEQFF. As DNA, the CDR3 is TGTGCCTGGACGAAGCGGGGGGGCCATGAGCAGTTCTTC.

This rearrangement joins TRBV30 to TRBJ2-1; TRBD2 aligns across 8 bases. This CDR3 contains 15 residues. The J segment lost 7 bases and the V segment lost 0 bases, leaving 8 bases of the junction unmatched. The germline CDR1 and CDR2 sequences are GTSNPN and SVGIG (reference sequence). CDR3 sequence reads: CAWSVLAGGQNEQFF. CDR3 in DNA: TGTGCCTGGAGTGTCCTTGCGGGGGGACAAAATGAGCAGTTCTTC.

The count of this clone is one. J is TRBJ2-7 and V is TRBV4-1, with D perhaps matching TRBD1 (6 bases). V lost 3 bases to trimming and J lost 1 base, with 13 bases between them. CDR3 size: 15 residues. Germline values: CDR1 MGHRA, CDR2 YSYEKL. For the CDR3, the DNA is TGCGCCAGCAGCCATCTGACAGGCCCATCCTACGAGCAGTACTTC. Its protein product is CASSHLTGPSYEQYF.

The J gene is TRBJ1-6, the V gene TRBV30; 7 bases match TRBD1. Germline V lookup: CDR1 GTSNPN, CDR2 SVGIG (reference sequence). V lost 3 bases, J lost 0 bases, and 8 bases stayed unmatched. The CDR3 is made up of 17 amino acids. CDR3 coding DNA: TGTGCCTGGAGCGATACAGGGGAATTCTCCTATAATTCACCCCTCCACTTT. Its protein is CAWSDTGEFSYNSPLHF.

This rearrangement joins TRBV5-1 to TRBJ1-1, with no clear D. Looked up from germline, CDR1 is SGHRS and CDR2 is YFSETQ. This CDR3 is 13 amino acids long. The V end lost 0 bases, the J end lost 8 bases, and 11 bases lay between the germline ends. This CDR3 reads CASSLGGGREAFF. The CDR3, as DNA: TGCGCCAGCAGCTTGGGGGGAGGGCGCGAAGCTTTCTTT.

V gene TRBV7-2 combines with J gene TRBJ2-7; TRBD2 might be the D (7 bases). This CDR3 has 15 residues. The V gene lost 5 bases and the J gene lost 4 bases, with 18 bases spanning the gap. CDR1 and CDR2 (germline): SGHTA, FQGNSA. The CDR3 DNA follows: TGTGCCAGCAGCCTCGGGAGGCAGGGGAGGTACGAGCAGTACTTC. Translated: CASSLGRQGRYEQYF. The full variable domain, with the rest looked up from reference TRBV7-2 and TRBJ2-7, is GAGVSQSPSNKVTEKGKDVELRCDPISGHTALYWYRQSLGQGLEFLIYFQGNSAPDKSGLPSDRFSAERTGGSVSTLTIQRTQQEDSAVYLCASSLGRQGRYEQYFGPGTRLTVT.